This T cell receptor beta chain was obtained from a study of OX40 agonist ivuxolimab in advanced cancers. Sequencing used immunoSEQ multiplex PCR; TCRdb keeps in-frame clones, though not all of them. Here the sample spans tens of thousands of clones, around 86% being singletons. Germline V gene sequence: CDR1 MNHEY, CDR2 SMNVEV (reference sequence). With 6 bases removed from V and 3 bases from J, the gap between germline ends came to 15 bases. The CDR3 consists of 14 residues. Blood was sampled at baseline, cycle 4 day 1, and cycle 7 day 1. The sample in question was CD4+ or CD8+ T cells sorted from blood, obtained in a trial of the OX40 agonist ivuxolimab. The chain recombines TRBV27 with TRBJ2-7, with a weak D call TRBD1 (5 bases). This TCR came from an adult with an advanced solid tumor such as melanoma, head and neck, liver or kidney cancer. DNA of the CDR3: TGTGCCAGCAGCCGACAGCCTCGTAACTACGAGCAGTACTTC. Its translation is CASSRQPRNYEQYF.